Sequencing of this TCR beta chain was carried out in a study of blood T cells in healthy people across ages. Study observations and caveats: Since the PBMCs were unsorted, naive and antigen-experienced cells could not be conclusively compared.

On this clonotype: The antigen is not known.

Through a sample-barcoded 5' primer and a J-beta primer mix, a second PCR was run for roughly 7 to 12 cycles. TCRdb itself ran the 5' RACE reads through MiXCR, one entry per CDR3 protein. The sample includes about 780,000 distinct CDR3 sequences, 46% seen only once; the top ten take approximately 18%. The CDR3 consists of 13 residues. Deletions cut 3 bases from V and 0 bases from J, with 7 bases between. Germline-derived CDR1 and CDR2 are DFQATT and SNEGSKA (reference sequence). The sample taken for sequencing was blood. The chain employs TRBV20-1 and TRBJ2-3, with D possibly being TRBD1 or TRBD2 (5 bases each). This clonotype was obtained from a man aged 80 or over in good health. The CDR3: CSASGASTDTQYF. The CDR3 DNA reads TGCAGTGCTAGCGGGGCTAGCACAGATACGCAGTATTTT.